These 17 T cell receptor beta chains were sequenced from one sample in a study of blood T cell repertoires in COVID-19. The data were produced by immunoSEQ multiplex PCR, yet TCRdb's version contains in-frame clones alone and is incomplete. The table lists some 370,000 clones, 90% of them singletons. The sample was peripheral blood. All receptors come from a man aged 18-30 years with active or convalescent COVID-19.

V is TRBV2 and J is TRBJ1-1, with 8 bases matching TRBD1. Germline CDR1 reads SNHLY; CDR2 reads FYNNEI. This CDR3 region has 17 residues. The junction had 20 bases not matched to a gene; V was cut back by 8 bases and J by 6 bases. The CDR3 DNA follows: TGTGCCAGCTCGTTCAGGACAGGGATCCTTGCAGGGGCTGAAGCTTTCTTT. This sequence encodes CASSFRTGILAGAEAFF.

A note on this clone: The junction differs from germline at one of its ends, possibly a read error. This sequence joins TRBV9 and TRBJ2-6; TRBD1 might be the D (5 bases). CDR1 and CDR2 (germline): SGDLS, YYNGEE. There are 17 residues in the CDR3. The CDR3 nucleotides read TGTGCCAGCAGCGTAGCTCCAGGGTTGGCTGGGGCCAACGTGCTGACTTTC. This encodes CASSVAPGLAGANVLTF.

The chain links TRBV6-2 or TRBV6-3 to TRBJ1-5, with 7 bases fitting TRBD1. From germline, CDR1 is MNHEY and CDR2 SVGEGT. The length of the CDR3 is 15 residues. V dropped 2 bases and J dropped 1; count of bases not matched to a gene: 2. The CDR3 protein is CASSYVRGSNQPQHF. DNA for the CDR3: TGTGCCAGCAGTTACGTCAGGGGGAGCAATCAGCCCCAGCATTTT.

A word on this clone: An end of the junction differs from the germline gene, which may be a read error. J is TRBJ2-1 and V is TRBV11-3; 13 positions match TRBD2. Germline loops: CDR1 SGHNT, CDR2 YENEEA. The CDR3 spans 15 residues. In nucleotides, the CDR3 is TGTGCCAGCAGCCAGACTAGCGGGGGGTACATTGAGCAGTTCTTC. Its protein is CASSQTSGGYIEQFF.

The chain links TRBV19 to TRBJ2-2, with 8 bases identical to TRBD1. The J segment lost 4 bases and the V segment lost 6 bases, leaving 4 bases of the junction unmatched. Germline CDR1 reads LNHDA; CDR2 reads SQIVND (reference sequence). The CDR3 is made up of 14 amino acids. The CDR3 reads CASRDRDFTGELFF. In DNA, the CDR3 is TGTGCCAGTAGGGACAGGGATTTCACCGGGGAGCTGTTTTTT. Full variable domain (missing parts from reference TRBV19 and TRBJ2-2): DGGITQSPKYLFRKEGQNVTLSCEQNLNHDAMYWYRQDPGQGLRLIYYSQIVNDFQKGDIAEGYSVSREKKESFPLTVTSAQKNPTAFYLCASRDRDFTGELFFGEGSRLTVL.

V and J are TRBV6-2 or TRBV6-3 and TRBJ2-1, with TRBD2 as a possible D gene (6 bases). Deletions cut 2 bases from V and 6 bases from J, with 29 bases between. Germline lookup yields CDR1 MNHEY and CDR2 SVGEGT. The CDR3 has 20 residues. The CDR3 loop reads CASSYMGGGGSTGWGNEQFF. The CDR3 DNA sequence: TGTGCCAGCAGTTACATGGGAGGCGGCGGGTCTACCGGTTGGGGCAATGAGCAGTTCTTC.

This clone was found once. The V and J genes are TRBV21-1 and TRBJ1-1; no DNA check was done on the table's D call, TRBD1. TRBV21-1 is listed as a pseudogene. The CDR3 runs 16 residues. This chain's CDR3 is CASSFWDLQGEAEAFF. CDR3 nucleotides: TGTGCCAGCAGTTTCTGGGACCTACAGGGGGAGGCTGAAGCTTTCTTT.

This chain connects TRBV7-9 to TRBJ2-3; 8 nucleotides agree with TRBD2. Germline CDR1 is SEHNR and CDR2 is FQNEAQ (reference sequence). This CDR3 is built from 16 residues. V shed 2 bases and J 0 bases; nucleotides not matched to a gene: 4. CDR3 sequence reads: CASSLSSGVSTDTQYF. CDR3 nucleotide sequence: TGTGCCAGCAGCTTAAGTAGCGGGGTTAGCACAGATACGCAGTATTTT.

The V and J genes are TRBV27 and TRBJ1-5, with a weak D call TRBD1 (6 bases). The CDR3 is 15 residues long. Trimming pared 3 bases from V and 6 bases from J, leaving 15 bases between. Germline V gene sequence: CDR1 MNHEY, CDR2 SMNVEV (reference sequence). CDR3 DNA sequence: TGTGCCAGCAGTTTTAGGGGGACACCACGTCAGCCCCAGCATTTT. It is translated as CASSFRGTPRQPQHF.

The chain couples TRBV27 to TRBJ1-4; D possibly corresponds to TRBD1 (5 bases). Deletions cut 6 bases from V and 3 bases from J, with 14 bases between. This CDR3 is built from 15 residues. Germline V gene data show CDR1 as MNHEY and CDR2 as SMNVEV (reference sequence). The chain's CDR3 is CASRQDRMSNEKLFF. DNA of the CDR3: TGTGCCAGCAGGCAAGACAGAATGTCTAATGAAAAACTGTTTTTT.

This clone appeared once. This chain uses TRBV7-3 with TRBJ2-1; the D gene is possibly TRBD2 (6 bases). Germline-derived CDR1 and CDR2 are SGHTA and FQGTGA. Trimming removed 2 bases at V and 2 bases at J, with 13 bases between. The CDR3 contains 16 residues. CDR3 protein: CASSLAGIKAYNEQFF. In nucleotides, the CDR3 is TGTGCCAGCAGCTTAGCGGGGATAAAGGCCTACAATGAGCAGTTCTTC.

The rearrangement links TRBV6-4 to TRBJ2-1; 9 bases align to TRBD2. From germline, CDR1 is MRHNA and CDR2 SNTAGT. The CDR3 loop spans 15 amino acids. V dropped 6 bases and J dropped 2; count of bases not matched to a gene: 5. CDR3 nucleotide sequence: TGTGCCAGCAGCCCTCGACTAGCGGCCTACAATGAGCAGTTCTTC. Protein product: CASSPRLAAYNEQFF.

This clone appeared once. J is TRBJ1-5 and V is TRBV19; D ambiguous. Per germline, CDR1 LNHDA and CDR2 SQIVND (reference sequence). The CDR3 covers 15 residues. V was trimmed by 10 bases and J by 6 bases, leaving 22 bases between them. DNA of the CDR3: TGTGCCACCGAAACTCAGGCAGGTGGGAGTCAGCCCCAGCATTTT. This codes for CATETQAGGSQPQHF.

V usage is TRBV4-3 and J usage is TRBJ2-7, with 8 bases that match TRBD2. Germline CDR1 and CDR2: LGHNA and YSLEER. CDR3 length: 17 residues. The V gene end was trimmed by 0 bases and the J gene end by 2 bases; junction bases not matched to a gene: 9. The CDR3 region has the DNA TGCGCCAGCAGCCAAGATATTCTTAGCGGGACTACCTACGAGCAGTACTTC. It yields the protein CASSQDILSGTTYEQYF.

V gene TRBV20-1 combines with J gene TRBJ1-1, with D tentatively TRBD1 (5 bases). CDR1 is DFQATT and CDR2 is SNEGSKA in the germline V gene (reference sequence). There are 15 residues in the CDR3. Trimming shortened V by 3 bases and J by 1 base, and 15 bases separated the two germline ends. The CDR3 DNA follows: TGCAGTGCTAGTGGGTATGGTCAGGGGAACACTGAAGCTTTCTTT. It specifies CSASGYGQGNTEAFF.

V is TRBV6-2 or TRBV6-3 and J is TRBJ1-5; D not resolved. The CDR3 runs 15 residues. The ends were cut back, 5 bases at V and 0 bases at J, with 11 bases in the middle. The germline V gene has CDR1 MNHEY and CDR2 SVGEGT. The CDR3 DNA sequence: TGTGCCAGCAGTCTCCTAAAGTATAGCAATCAGCCCCAGCATTTT. Translating gives CASSLLKYSNQPQHF.

The chain joins TRBV10-3 to TRBJ2-7, with TRBD2 identical over 7 bases. The CDR3 is 15 residues long. Germline values: CDR1 ENHRY, CDR2 SYGVKD. With V trimmed by 3 bases and J by 1 base, 6 bases remained unmatched. For the CDR3, the DNA is TGTGCCATCAGTGATCCCGGGGGGACTTCCTACGAGCAGTACTTC. This encodes CAISDPGGTSYEQYF.